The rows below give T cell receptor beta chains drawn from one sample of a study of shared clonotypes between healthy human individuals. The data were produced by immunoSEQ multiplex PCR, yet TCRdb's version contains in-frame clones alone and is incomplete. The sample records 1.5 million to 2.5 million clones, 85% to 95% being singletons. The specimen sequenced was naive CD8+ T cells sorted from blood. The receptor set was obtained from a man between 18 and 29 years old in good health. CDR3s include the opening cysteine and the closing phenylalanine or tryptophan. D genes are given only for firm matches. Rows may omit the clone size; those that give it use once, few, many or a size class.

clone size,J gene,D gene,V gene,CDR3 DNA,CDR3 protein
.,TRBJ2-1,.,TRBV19,TGTGCCAGTAGTATTGGGGACCGGAGCTCCTACAATGAGCAGTTCTTC,CASSIGDRSSYNEQFF
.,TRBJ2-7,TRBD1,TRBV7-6,TGTGCCAGCAGCTACGGACAGGGGGAGGAGCAGTACTTC,CASSYGQGEEQYF
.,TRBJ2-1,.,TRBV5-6,TGTGCCAGCAGCTTCGGGCCGGTCGGCGATGAGCAGTTCTTC,CASSFGPVGDEQFF
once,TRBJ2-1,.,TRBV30,TGTGCCTGGAGTGTACAAGGGCAGGAGCAGTTCTTC,CAWSVQGQEQFF
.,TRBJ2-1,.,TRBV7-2,TGTGCCAGCAGCTTAAAGACTAGTTACCTCGATGAGCAGTTCTTC,CASSLKTSYLDEQFF
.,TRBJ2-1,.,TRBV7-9,TGTGCCAGCAGCTCCCCCACCGGACAGAGACACAATGAGCAGTTCTTC,CASSSPTGQRHNEQFF
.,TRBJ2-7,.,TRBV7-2,TGTGCCAGCAGCTTAGTATCTAACTACGAGCAGTACTTC,CASSLVSNYEQYF
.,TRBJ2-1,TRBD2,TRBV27,TGTGCCAGCAACGAAGGGGGCGGGAGGGCCAATGAGCAGTTCTTC,CASNEGGGRANEQFF
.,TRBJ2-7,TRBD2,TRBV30,TGTGCCTCGTCGGGACTAGCGGGGTCCTACGAGCAGTACTTC,CASSGLAGSYEQYF
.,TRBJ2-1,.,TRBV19,TGTGCCAGTAGTACTGGCGGGGCTTCCTACAATGAGCAGTTCTTC,CASSTGGASYNEQFF
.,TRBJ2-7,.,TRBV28,TGTGCCAGCAGTTCGGGCGGAGAGCACTACGAGCAGTACTTC,CASSSGGEHYEQYF
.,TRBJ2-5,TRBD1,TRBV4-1,TGCGCCAGCAGCCGGGGACAGGGGGAAGTAGAGACCCAGTACTTC,CASSRGQGEVETQYF
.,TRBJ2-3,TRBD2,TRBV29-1,TGCAGCGCAGAGGGGTTCGGACTAGCAGGAGATACGCAGTATTTT,CSAEGFGLAGDTQYF
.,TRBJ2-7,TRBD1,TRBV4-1,TGCGCCAGCAGCCTCAAGGGGGCCCGGGGCTACGAGCAGTACTTC,CASSLKGARGYEQYF
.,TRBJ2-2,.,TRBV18,TGTGCCAGCTCGCTGGTTTTCGCGGACACCGGGGAGCTGTTTTTT,CASSLVFADTGELFF
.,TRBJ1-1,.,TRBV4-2,TGTGCCAGCAGCCAAGAATTTCTCGAGGGGATGAACACTGAAGCTTTCTTT,CASSQEFLEGMNTEAFF
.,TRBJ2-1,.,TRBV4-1,TGCGCCAGCAGCCAAGATAGGGGAGTTCGCAATGAGCAGTTCTTC,CASSQDRGVRNEQFF
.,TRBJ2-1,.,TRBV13,TGTGCCAGCAGCTCGGGGAGTTCCTACAATGAGCAGTTCTTC,CASSSGSSYNEQFF
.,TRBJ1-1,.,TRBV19,TGTGCCAGTAGTATATCGGACAAGAACACTGAAGCTTTCTTT,CASSISDKNTEAFF
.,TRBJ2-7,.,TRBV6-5,TGTGCCAGCAGTTACAGGGGGGACTACGAGCAGTACTTC,CASSYRGDYEQYF
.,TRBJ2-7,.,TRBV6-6,TGTGCCAGCAGTTACTCCGTCTCCAGGTTTACCTACGAGCAGTACTTC,CASSYSVSRFTYEQYF
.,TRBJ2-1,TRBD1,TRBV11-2,TGTGCCAGCAGCACCGGGACAGGGGGCTTTTATGAGCAGTTCTTC,CASSTGTGGFYEQFF
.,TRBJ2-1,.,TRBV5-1,TGCGCCAGCAGCTCGCCGGGACTGAACGGCAATGAGCAGTTCTTC,CASSSPGLNGNEQFF
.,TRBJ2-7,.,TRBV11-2,TGTGCCAGCAGCTTAGGAGCAGGGAGCTCCTACGAGCAGTACTTC,CASSLGAGSSYEQYF
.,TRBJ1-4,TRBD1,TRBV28,TGTGCCAGCAGGCCAGGACAGGCAACTAATGAAAAACTGTTTTTT,CASRPGQATNEKLFF
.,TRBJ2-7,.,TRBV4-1,TGCGCCAGCAGCCAAGTCGGGGGAGACGAGCAGTACTTC,CASSQVGGDEQYF
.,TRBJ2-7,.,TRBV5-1,TGCGCCAGCAGCTACTTGGACGGATTCTCCTACGAGCAGTACTTC,CASSYLDGFSYEQYF
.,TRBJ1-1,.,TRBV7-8,TGTGCCAGCAGCTTAGCTTTCACAGATTCTGAAGCTTTCTTT,CASSLAFTDSEAFF
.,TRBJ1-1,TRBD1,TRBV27,TGTGCCAGCAGGCTCAGCCCGGGGACAGCGAAAGCTTTCTTT,CASRLSPGTAKAFF
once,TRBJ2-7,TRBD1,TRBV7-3,TGTGCCAGCAGCTCCGGGACAGGGGGCTACGAGCAGTACTTC,CASSSGTGGYEQYF
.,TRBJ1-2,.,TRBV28,TGTGCCAGCAGTCCAGCTGGGGGGGACTATGGCTACACCTTC,CASSPAGGDYGYTF
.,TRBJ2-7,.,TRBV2,TGTGCCAGCAGTGGCGGGTCCTACGAGCAGTACTTC,CASSGGSYEQYF